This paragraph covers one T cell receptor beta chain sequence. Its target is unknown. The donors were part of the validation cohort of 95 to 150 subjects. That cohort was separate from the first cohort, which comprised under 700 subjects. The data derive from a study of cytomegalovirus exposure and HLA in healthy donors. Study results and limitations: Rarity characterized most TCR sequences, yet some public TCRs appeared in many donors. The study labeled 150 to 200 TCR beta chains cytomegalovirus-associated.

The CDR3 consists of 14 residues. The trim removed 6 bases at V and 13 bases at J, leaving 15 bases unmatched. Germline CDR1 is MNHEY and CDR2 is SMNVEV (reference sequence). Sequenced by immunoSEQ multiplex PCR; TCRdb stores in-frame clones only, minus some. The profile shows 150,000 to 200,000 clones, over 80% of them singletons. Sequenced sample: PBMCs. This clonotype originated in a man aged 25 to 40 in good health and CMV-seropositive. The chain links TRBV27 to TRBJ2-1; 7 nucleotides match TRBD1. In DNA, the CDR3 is TGTGCCAGCAGCGCTATACTACAGGGGCCGGAACAGTTCTTC. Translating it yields CASSAILQGPEQFF.